Included here is one T cell receptor (beta chain) sequence, with context. Its antigen is unidentified. Without the conserved terminal phenylalanine or tryptophan, this CDR3 likely stems from a read error. This sample was included in a study of T cells in Graves' hyperthyroidism and ophthalmopathy. The study, taken as a whole, reports: Through a model of 13 V-J features, ophthalmopathy was separated from stable hyperthyroidism.

Germline V gene data show CDR1 as LGHNT and CDR2 as FRNRAP. V lost 0 bases and J lost 4, with 16 bases in between. CDR3 length equals 17 residues. Authors of the study amplified TCR beta CDR3 regions from RNA transcripts. TCR CDR3 regions were first amplified by RT-PCR with HTBI primers. A single record per CDR3 protein comes from TCRdb applying MiXCR to the multiplex PCR reads. The data contain 380,000 or so distinct CDR3 sequences, approximately 12% of them singletons. Any symptoms of ophthalmopathy came after the first hyperthyroidism diagnosis, from which the blood sample dates. Sequences were obtained from blood. This chain connects TRBV12-5 to TRBJ2-1; D gene ambiguous. The clonotype comes from a man aged 25 to 45 with Graves' hyperthyroidism that later progressed to Graves' ophthalmopathy. Written as DNA, the CDR3 is TGTGCTAGTGGTTTGGTACGTGGCAGCTTAATATACAATGAGCAGTTCGTC. Protein sequence: CASGLVRGSLIYNEQFV.